Listed here are 21 T cell receptor beta chains from one sample, sequenced in a study of T cell repertoires in ileal Crohn's disease. Time point in this sample: proximal margin of the surgical specimen (macroscopically non-inflamed). TCRdb's table, derived via immunoSEQ multiplex PCR, lists solely in-frame clones and lacks some. The sample records approximately 6,700 clones, around 72% being singletons. Sample: ileal tissue. These TCRs come from an adult with Crohn's disease.

The J gene is TRBJ2-7, the V gene TRBV5-1, with 7 bases that match TRBD1. Germline V gives CDR1 SGHRS, CDR2 YFSETQ. The V and J ends lost 5 bases and 0 bases, in that order; junction bases with no gene match: 8. The CDR3 loop spans 15 amino acids. The CDR3 protein is CASRGRTGYSYEQYF. In DNA form, the CDR3 reads TGCGCCAGCAGGGGGCGGACAGGATACTCCTACGAGCAGTACTTC.

Regarding this clone: In the same sample, other DNA sequences code for this CDR3. The chain combines TRBV18 with TRBJ1-1; D ambiguous. Between the trimmed V and J ends, which lost 3 bases and 0 bases, there was a span of 5 bases. Germline loops: CDR1 KGHSH, CDR2 LQKENI. The CDR3 extends over 13 amino acids. The CDR3 DNA is TGTGCCAGCTCACCGGGGTTGAACACTGAAGCTTTCTTT. Translated: CASSPGLNTEAFF.

This chain joins TRBV7-2 and TRBJ2-7, with unresolved D. CDR1 and CDR2 (germline): SGHTA, FQGNSA. The V and J ends lost 5 bases and 3 bases respectively, with 20 bases between them. This CDR3 is 16 amino acids long. The CDR3 here is CASSPPEGSPFYEQYF. The CDR3 coding sequence is TGTGCCAGCAGCCCGCCGGAAGGGTCCCCCTTCTACGAGCAGTACTTC. The entire variable domain, with the rest obtained from reference TRBV7-2 and TRBJ2-7, is as follows: GAGVSQSPSNKVTEKGKDVELRCDPISGHTALYWYRQSLGQGLEFLIYFQGNSAPDKSGLPSDRFSAERTGGSVSTLTIQRTQQEDSAVYLCASSPPEGSPFYEQYFGPGTRLTVT.

This clone was seen a single time. This chain's CDR3 is CASSLGAGTDTQYF. The CDR3 coding sequence is TGTGCCAGCAGCTTAGGTGCAGGAACAGATACGCAGTATTTT. The J gene is TRBJ2-3, the V gene TRBV7-9; D is undetermined. The V end was cut by 1 base, the J end by 3 bases, with 8 bases between. This CDR3 spans 14 amino acids. The V gene's germline CDR1 is SEHNR and CDR2 FQNEAQ (reference sequence). Looking up the rest from reference TRBV7-9 and TRBJ2-3 gives the full variable domain: DTGVSQNPRHKITKRGQNVTFRCDPISEHNRLYWYRQTLGQGPEFLTYFQNEAQLEKSRLLSDRFSAERPKGSFSTLEIQRTEQGDSAMYLCASSLGAGTDTQYFGPGTRLTVL.

V and J are TRBV4-1 and TRBJ1-2, with D uncertain. The germline V and J ends were trimmed by 0 bases and 4 bases, with 12 bases remaining between them. The CDR3 is 15 residues long. CDR1 is MGHRA and CDR2 is YSYEKL in the germline V gene. In DNA form, the CDR3 reads TGCGCCAGCAGCCAAGATAGGGTCGGCCTCTATGGCTACACCTTC. Protein: CASSQDRVGLYGYTF.

The gene calls are TRBV5-1 and TRBJ1-1; D not resolved. This CDR3 is 13 amino acids long. The germline V gene encodes CDR1 SGHRS and CDR2 YFSETQ. Trimming left V 1 base short and J 0 bases short, with 4 bases between. The CDR3 sequence: CASSLSMNTEAFF. CDR3 in DNA: TGCGCCAGCAGCTTGTCCATGAACACTGAAGCTTTCTTT.

The chain links TRBV7-2 to TRBJ2-2; maybe TRBD1 (6 bases). Trimming took off 7 bases at V and 0 bases at J, with 15 bases between the two ends. Germline CDR1 is SGHTA and CDR2 is FQGNSA. The CDR3 extends over 16 amino acids. CDR3: CASTLPTGPNTGELFF. CDR3 nucleotide sequence: TGTGCCAGCACCCTACCTACAGGGCCGAACACCGGGGAGCTGTTTTTT.

The chain has TRBV7-2 and TRBJ2-6; TRBD1 matches at 7 bases. Germline CDR1 is SGHTA and CDR2 is FQGNSA. The CDR3 has 15 residues. V lost 4 bases and J lost 0; bases outside the gene matches: 0. The CDR3 DNA is TGTGCCAGCAGCTCAGGGGGCTCTGGGGCCAACGTCCTGACTTTC. Its translation: CASSSGGSGANVLTF.

The J gene is TRBJ2-7, the V gene TRBV30; TRBD1 is a possible D gene (7 bases). V shed 4 bases and J shed 7 bases, with 23 bases lying between them. This CDR3 contains 15 residues. From germline, CDR1 is GTSNPN and CDR2 SVGIG (reference sequence). CDR3 DNA sequence: TGTGCCTGGACAACCGGAGGGACAGCTACCGGTGAGCAGTACTTC. This translates into CAWTTGGTATGEQYF.

The genes are TRBV6-1 and TRBJ1-1, with D tentatively TRBD1 (6 bases). Germline V CDR1 and CDR2: MNHNS, SASEGT. The CDR3 contains 15 residues. Trimming shortened V by 1 base and J by 1 base, and 10 bases separated the two germline ends. For the CDR3, the DNA is TGTGCCAGCAGTGAAGGCCCAGGGGAGAACACTGAAGCTTTCTTT. Amino acids: CASSEGPGENTEAFF.

The rearrangement joins TRBV7-2 to TRBJ2-2; tentatively, D is TRBD1 (5 bases). CDR3 length: 16 residues. Germline V gene lookup returns CDR1 SGHTA and CDR2 FQGNSA. The ends were cut back, 5 bases at V and 2 bases at J, with 15 bases in the middle. CDR3 residues: CASSPTGRPNTGELFF. The CDR3 DNA is TGTGCCAGCAGCCCCACAGGACGGCCCAACACCGGGGAGCTGTTTTTT.

The CDR3 reads CASGVRSSYEQYF. CDR3 DNA: TGTGCCAGTGGTGTCCGGAGCTCCTACGAGCAGTACTTC. V and J are TRBV19 and TRBJ2-7; D unresolved. V was cut by 8 bases and J by 0 bases, with 11 bases left in between. Germline assignment: CDR1 LNHDA and CDR2 SQIVND (reference sequence). The CDR3 contains 13 residues.

With regard to this clone: One end of the junction does not line up with germline, which may come from a read error. The chain recombines TRBV5-4 with TRBJ1-3; perhaps TRBD1 as D (5 bases). Germline CDR1 SGHNT, CDR2 YYREEE (reference sequence). CDR3 length: 13 amino acids. CDR3 sequence (DNA): TGTGCCAGCAGCTTCGGGCAGGGACCCGCTATGTGGTTT. It specifies CASSFGQGPAMWF.

This clone is medium-sized. CDR3 coding DNA: TGTGCCAGCAGCCAGGGGCGGGCGGTAACAGATACGCAGTATTTT. Translating gives CASSQGRAVTDTQYF. The rearrangement links TRBV4-2 to TRBJ2-3, with D possibly being TRBD1 or TRBD2 (5 bases each). The V end was cut by 3 bases, the J end by 3 bases, with 13 bases between. Germline CDR1 reads LGHNA; CDR2 reads YNFKEQ. This CDR3 has 15 residues.

This clone was detected a few times. DNA of the CDR3: TGTGCCAGCTCCCCCGGGATGACGAACACTGAAGCTTTCTTT. This translates into CASSPGMTNTEAFF. The chain has TRBV18 and TRBJ1-1; unclear D gene. Germline V CDR1 and CDR2: KGHSH, LQKENI. Deletions cut 6 bases from V and 1 base from J, with 12 bases between. The CDR3 totals 14 residues.

The chain is built from TRBV7-2 and TRBJ1-4, with 8 nucleotides matching TRBD1. Germline loops: CDR1 SGHTA, CDR2 FQGNSA. The length of the CDR3 is 15 residues. Losses at the gene ends were 5 bases for V and 6 bases for J; bases not matched to a gene: 8. The CDR3 DNA follows: TGTGCCAGCAGCCAACGGACAGGGAGGGATGAAAAACTGTTTTTT. Its translation: CASSQRTGRDEKLFF.

The chain links TRBV6-6 to TRBJ1-4; 8 bases line up with TRBD1. Germline CDR1 reads MNHNY; CDR2 reads SVGAGI (reference sequence). After removal of 8 bases from V and 4 bases from J, the junction contained 3 bases not matched to a gene. The CDR3 runs 13 residues. In DNA, the CDR3 is TGTGCCAGCCGACAGGGGATTAATGAAAAACTGTTTTTT. Its translation is CASRQGINEKLFF.

The V gene is TRBV18, the J gene TRBJ2-1; D remains unclear. V gave up 2 bases and J gave up 0 bases, with 17 bases separating them. The germline V gene has CDR1 KGHSH and CDR2 LQKENI. The CDR3 spans 18 residues. The CDR3 DNA is TGTGCCAGCTCACCAGTAAGACAAGCATCACACTCCTACAATGAGCAGTTCTTC. Residues: CASSPVRQASHSYNEQFF.

This clone was observed a few times. The chain employs TRBV7-8 and TRBJ1-6; 7 bases agree with TRBD1. Germline loops: CDR1 SGHVS, CDR2 FQNEAQ. Trimming cost V 5 bases and J 9 bases; bases outside gene matches: 10. The CDR3 is made up of 15 amino acids. This CDR3 is CASSPSTGSGSPLHF. For the CDR3, the DNA is TGTGCCAGCAGCCCTTCGACAGGGTCGGGTTCACCCCTCCACTTT. The variable domain in full, with the rest retrieved from reference TRBV7-8 and TRBJ1-6, is GAGVSQSPRYKVAKRGQDVALRCDPISGHVSLFWYQQALGQGPEFLTYFQNEAQLDKSGLPSDRFFAERPEGSVSTLKIQRTQQEDSAVYLCASSPSTGSGSPLHFGNGTRLTVT.

The genes are TRBV5-1 and TRBJ2-2; D is perhaps TRBD2 (6 bases). CDR1 SGHRS and CDR2 YFSETQ come from the germline V gene. The CDR3 extends over 13 amino acids. The V gene lost 1 base and the J gene lost 7 bases, with 8 bases spanning the gap. The CDR3 DNA is TGCGCCAGCAGCTTGCGGGGAGGCGGGGAGCTGTTTTTT. Protein: CASSLRGGGELFF.

This clone qualifies as medium-sized. The rearrangement links TRBV7-9 to TRBJ2-7; 9 bases are a match to TRBD1. The CDR3 length is 17 residues. CDR1 SEHNR and CDR2 FQNEAQ come from the germline V gene (reference sequence). The trim removed 1 base at V and 2 bases at J, leaving 9 bases unmatched. CDR3 protein: CASSLGPGQGNPYEQYF. CDR3 nucleotides: TGTGCCAGCAGCTTAGGTCCCGGACAGGGGAATCCCTACGAGCAGTACTTC.